Presented here are 26 T cell receptor beta chains from one specimen sequenced in a study of blood T cell repertoires in COVID-19. Sequencing was performed with immunoSEQ multiplex PCR; in TCRdb, only in-frame clones are kept and a portion is missing. The sample consists of around 450,000 clones, about 89% of them appearing once. Input material: peripheral blood. These receptors all stem from a woman in her twenties or thirties with acute or convalescent COVID-19.

The table lists this clone with a count of one. The chain couples TRBV12-3 or TRBV12-4 to TRBJ2-1; the match to TRBD2 covers 7 bases. The CDR3 consists of 13 residues. V lost 6 bases to trimming and J lost 7 bases; unmatched junction nucleotides: 6. Here the CDR3 reads CASSHGGWNEQFF. DNA of the CDR3: TGTGCCAGCAGCCACGGGGGGTGGAATGAGCAGTTCTTC.

This clone was seen only once. V is TRBV15 and J is TRBJ2-7; weak D call: TRBD1 (5 bases). The CDR3 contains 18 residues. Germline lookup yields CDR1 LNHNV and CDR2 YYDKDF (reference sequence). Trimming pared 0 bases from V and 5 bases from J, leaving 23 bases between. The chain's CDR3 is CATSRDLGRSRVEHEQYF. DNA for the CDR3: TGTGCCACCAGCAGAGATTTAGGCCGGAGCAGGGTTGAACACGAGCAGTACTTC.

This clone came up once. The V call is TRBV28, the J call TRBJ2-3; 9 positions agree with TRBD2. CDR1 MDHEN and CDR2 SYDVKM come from the germline V gene. V lost 10 bases, J lost 3 bases, and 11 bases stayed unmatched. This CDR3 has 15 amino acids. The CDR3 region is CATKRSSGKTDTQYF. CDR3 nucleotide sequence: TGTGCCACGAAGCGATCTAGCGGGAAGACAGATACGCAGTATTTT.

The CDR3 coding sequence is TGTGCCAGCGGAAGACAGGGGTCTCACTACGAGCAGTACTTC. Protein sequence: CASGRQGSHYEQYF. The V gene is TRBV2, the J gene TRBJ2-7; TRBD1 agrees at 8 bases. The V gene's germline CDR1 is SNHLY and CDR2 FYNNEI. The CDR3 spans 14 residues. Unmatched junction bases numbered 9, after V lost 8 bases and J lost 3 bases. The complete variable domain, with remaining parts taken from reference TRBV2 and TRBJ2-7, reads EPEVTQTPSHQVTQMGQEVILRCVPISNHLYFYWYRQILGQKVEFLVSFYNNEISEKSEIFDDQFSVERPDGSNFTLKIRSTKLEDSAMYFCASGRQGSHYEQYFGPGTRLTVT.

This chain links TRBV19 with TRBJ2-1; possibly TRBD2 for D (6 bases). V was cut by 2 bases and J by 1 base, with 9 bases left in between. In germline, CDR1 is LNHDA, CDR2 SQIVND (reference sequence). The CDR3 consists of 15 residues. The CDR3 DNA follows: TGTGCCAGTAGTATATCGGGACTTTCCTACAATGAGCAGTTCTTC. It encodes CASSISGLSYNEQFF.

The chain couples TRBV6-6 to TRBJ2-7; 7 bases align to TRBD1. With 7 bases clipped from V and 2 bases from J, the junction kept 8 bases outside the gene matches. The CDR3 loop spans 14 amino acids. Germline assignment: CDR1 MNHNY and CDR2 SVGAGI (reference sequence). This CDR3 reads CASTKDRAAYEQYF. CDR3 DNA: TGTGCCAGCACCAAAGACAGGGCTGCCTACGAGCAGTACTTC.

The genes are TRBV24-1 and TRBJ2-1; 10 bases align to TRBD1. CDR1 and CDR2 from the germline V gene are KGHDR and SFDVKD. V was clipped by 4 bases and J by 8 bases; unmatched bases: 7. CDR3 length: 15 residues. CDR3 region: CATSDSDRGFDEQFF. CDR3 coding DNA: TGTGCCACCAGTGACTCGGACAGGGGGTTCGATGAGCAGTTCTTC.

V usage is TRBV9 and J usage is TRBJ2-5; 9 bases line up with TRBD1. This CDR3 has 15 residues. Per the germline V gene, CDR1 is SGDLS and CDR2 is YYNGEE. The ends lost 4 bases at V and 1 base at J; junction bases unmatched: 5. The CDR3 protein is CASSPGTGPQETQYF. The CDR3 DNA follows: TGTGCCAGCAGCCCAGGGACAGGGCCCCAAGAGACCCAGTACTTC.

The chain is built from TRBV9 and TRBJ1-2; unclear D gene. V lost 4 bases to trimming and J lost 5 bases, with 15 bases between them. CDR1 SGDLS and CDR2 YYNGEE come from the germline V gene. The CDR3 extends over 14 amino acids. Written as DNA, the CDR3 is TGTGCCAGCAGCCCTTTGGGCAAGTTTTATGGCTACACCTTC. The encoded protein is CASSPLGKFYGYTF.

The V and J genes are TRBV30 and TRBJ2-3; the D is unclear. CDR1 is GTSNPN, CDR2 SVGIG, per germline (reference sequence). This CDR3 is built from 15 residues. V lost 2 bases and J 0 bases, leaving 12 bases between the germline ends. The CDR3 reads CAWSLTGSSTDTQYF. The CDR3 DNA reads as TGTGCCTGGAGTCTTACGGGTAGCAGCACAGATACGCAGTATTTT.

This clone appeared a few times. The genes are TRBV6-5 and TRBJ2-1; 8 bases fit TRBD2. Germline V gives CDR1 MNHEY, CDR2 SVGAGI. Germline trimming cut 6 bases from V and 6 bases from J; bases unmatched to any gene: 4. This CDR3 has 13 residues. The CDR3 bases are TGTGCCAGCAGGCGGGGGGTGGGCAATGAGCAGTTCTTC. Translation: CASRRGVGNEQFF.

V gene TRBV7-9 combines with J gene TRBJ1-1; D is ambiguous. Between the trimmed V and J ends, which lost 4 bases and 6 bases, there was a span of 9 bases. The CDR3 extends over 12 amino acids. The germline gives CDR1 SEHNR, CDR2 FQNEAQ (reference sequence). Here the CDR3 DNA reads TGTGCCAGCAGCTACACCGGGGCTGAAGCTTTCTTT. Translating gives CASSYTGAEAFF. The full variable domain, in which reference TRBV7-9 and TRBJ1-1 provide the parts outside the CDR3, is DTGVSQNPRHKITKRGQNVTFRCDPISEHNRLYWYRQTLGQGPEFLTYFQNEAQLEKSRLLSDRFSAERPKGSFSTLEIQRTEQGDSAMYLCASSYTGAEAFFGQGTRLTVV.

This chain joins TRBV9 and TRBJ1-4, with D maybe TRBD1 (5 bases). V lost 4 bases, J lost 7 bases, and 17 bases lay in between. The CDR3 has 15 residues. From germline, CDR1 is SGDLS and CDR2 YYNGEE. The CDR3 nucleotides read TGTGCCAGCAGCCCCACCTTGGGGCATGGTGAAAAACTGTTTTTT. This encodes CASSPTLGHGEKLFF.

CDR3 sequence (DNA): TGTGCCAGCAGCAAAGGGACAGGGATCTGGAATGAGCAGTTCTTC. The encoded protein is CASSKGTGIWNEQFF. This sequence joins TRBV6-5 and TRBJ2-1, with 9 positions matching TRBD1. The CDR3 sequence is 15 residues long. In germline, CDR1 is MNHEY, CDR2 SVGAGI. V lost 6 bases to trimming and J lost 7 bases; unmatched junction nucleotides: 10.

This clone was seen once. The J gene is TRBJ2-1, the V gene TRBV19, with 10 nucleotides matching TRBD2. Trimming took 5 bases from V and 8 from J; bases not matched to a gene: 9. Germline V gene data show CDR1 as LNHDA and CDR2 as SQIVND (reference sequence). The CDR3 sequence is 15 residues long. CDR3 sequence (DNA): TGTGCCAGTAGTCAAGCGGGGGGGCGGTGGGATGAGCAGTTCTTC. Its protein product is CASSQAGGRWDEQFF.

The chain couples TRBV30 to TRBJ1-1; D ambiguous. The CDR3 sequence is 12 residues long. The germline V and J ends were trimmed by 2 bases and 1 base, with 5 bases remaining between them. Per the germline V gene, CDR1 is GTSNPN and CDR2 is SVGIG (reference sequence). CDR3 coding DNA: TGTGCCTGGAGTTCCGGGAACACTGAAGCTTTCTTT. Protein product: CAWSSGNTEAFF.

The CDR3 nucleotides read TGTGCCAGCAGCTTAGCTGGCCGAAGCACAGATACGCAGTATTTT. It yields the protein CASSLAGRSTDTQYF. The rearrangement links TRBV7-2 to TRBJ2-3; D not resolved. The CDR3 runs 15 residues. Germline assignment: CDR1 SGHTA and CDR2 FQGNSA. V shed 0 bases and J shed 0 bases, with 7 bases lying between them. Based on the CDR3 plus reference TRBV7-2 and TRBJ2-3, the full variable domain is GAGVSQSPSNKVTEKGKDVELRCDPISGHTALYWYRQSLGQGLEFLIYFQGNSAPDKSGLPSDRFSAERTGGSVSTLTIQRTQQEDSAVYLCASSLAGRSTDTQYFGPGTRLTVL.

The chain joins TRBV6-1 to TRBJ2-4; D is ambiguous. This CDR3 spans 14 amino acids. Germline CDR1 is MNHNS and CDR2 is SASEGT. With 3 bases removed from V and 0 bases from J, the gap between germline ends came to 6 bases. The CDR3 here is CASSEGLAKNIQYF. Written as DNA, the CDR3 is TGTGCCAGCAGTGAGGGCCTAGCCAAAAACATTCAGTACTTC.

In regard to this clone: The junction shows a germline mismatch at one end, possibly a read error. The sample carries other DNA sequences with the same CDR3. V is TRBV5-1 and J is TRBJ2-7; the match to TRBD2 covers 14 bases. CDR1 and CDR2 from the germline V gene are SGHRS and YFSETQ. The CDR3 spans 18 residues. CDR3 residues: CASSLEPTSGGASYEQYF. The CDR3 nucleotides read TGCGCCAGCAGTTTGGAGCCGACTAGCGGGGGGGCCTCCTACGAGCAGTACTTC.

A remark on this clone: One junction end does not reproduce the germline sequence, and a read error may be involved. This chain connects TRBV29-1 to TRBJ2-5; possible D gene TRBD2, 7 bases. Per the germline V gene, CDR1 is SQVTM and CDR2 is ANQGSEA. The CDR3 is 13 residues long. CDR3 loop: CSVEGGGGETQYF. CDR3 coding DNA: TGCAGCGTGGAAGGGGGGGGTGGAGAGACCCAGTACTTC.

This clone was observed a handful of times. This chain joins TRBV12-3 or TRBV12-4 and TRBJ1-1; no reliable D call. V lost 1 base and J lost 7, with 10 bases in between. This CDR3 comprises 13 residues. CDR3 sequence reads: CASSLGQSREAFF. CDR3 bases: TGTGCCAGCAGTTTAGGGCAGTCTCGTGAAGCTTTCTTT.

The chain has TRBV4-1 and TRBJ1-1; no clear D gene. Trimming removed 0 bases from V and 6 bases from J, with 11 bases in between. CDR3 size: 14 residues. Looked up from germline, CDR1 is MGHRA and CDR2 is YSYEKL. The CDR3 DNA sequence: TGCGCCAGCAGCCAAGAGGTCGGGGTTTCTGAAGCTTTCTTT. This sequence encodes CASSQEVGVSEAFF.

The genes are TRBV4-1 and TRBJ2-3, with 12 bases lining up with TRBD2. The CDR3 sequence is 17 residues long. After removal of 2 bases from V and 5 bases from J, the junction contained 8 bases not matched to a gene. Germline CDR1 reads MGHRA; CDR2 reads YSYEKL. The CDR3 is CASSQLGLAGIKDTQYF. The CDR3 coding sequence is TGCGCCAGCAGCCAACTAGGACTAGCGGGGATTAAAGATACGCAGTATTTT.

V and J are TRBV6-5 and TRBJ2-1, with D unresolved. The CDR3 extends over 15 amino acids. CDR1 is MNHEY and CDR2 is SVGAGI in the germline V gene. Trimming shortened V by 6 bases and J by 3 bases, and 15 bases separated the two germline ends. The CDR3 spells CASSSTRLDYNEQFF. The DNA of the CDR3 is TGTGCCAGCAGCAGCACCCGACTGGACTACAATGAGCAGTTCTTC.

This rearrangement joins TRBV3-1 (or the pseudogene TRBV3-2) to TRBJ2-5; tentatively, D is TRBD2 (5 bases). This CDR3 has 17 residues. CDR1 is LGHDT and CDR2 is YNNKEL in the germline V gene (reference sequence). V gave up 2 bases and J gave up 5 bases, with 21 bases separating them. The CDR3 region has the DNA TGTGCCAGCAGCCAACTAAGCGCCGGGATAACACGGGAGACCCAGTACTTC. Translated: CASSQLSAGITRETQYF.

In DNA, the CDR3 is TGTGCCAGCAGTTTACAACAGGGGGGCTACGAGCAGTACTTC. Translation: CASSLQQGGYEQYF. This sequence joins TRBV27 and TRBJ2-7; 8 bases map to TRBD1. The CDR3 has 14 residues. V was clipped by 2 bases and J by 3 bases; unmatched bases: 3. The germline CDR1 and CDR2 sequences are MNHEY and SMNVEV (reference sequence).